This T cell receptor (beta chain) derives from a study of blood T cell repertoires in COVID-19. The CDR3 contains 15 residues. The V and J ends lost 4 bases and 3 bases respectively, with 15 bases between them. Methods used by the authors: Estimated nucleated cell counts came from reference gene primer amplification. Profiled with immunoSEQ multiplex PCR; TCRdb holds only in-frame clones, not every one. That table is the source of V, J and clone size, and D and trimming were worked out from the DNA. Of 95,000 to 150,000 clones listed, around 85% are singletons. This clonotype was sampled from a woman older than 75 with COVID-19, enrolled during active disease. The sequenced sample consisted of peripheral blood. The chain joins TRBV5-3 to TRBJ2-3, with unresolved D. TRBV5-3 is sorted into the ORF group, with uncertain function. As DNA, the CDR3 is TGTGCCAGAAGCCCCAGCGACGACGGGACAGATACGCAGTATTTT. Translating gives CARSPSDDGTDTQYF.